These 28 T cell receptor beta chains share one sample of origin, sequenced in a study of blood T cell repertoires in COVID-19. Profiled with immunoSEQ multiplex PCR; TCRdb holds only in-frame clones, not every one. The sample comprises a few hundred thousand clones, approximately 85% of which are singletons, and 0.75% to 0.95% rests with the top ten. The sequencing sample was made of peripheral blood. Receptor source: a human donor with COVID-19, enrolled during active disease. The donor label of this sample is uncertain.

A few counts support this clone. Additional DNA sequences in this sample encode the identical CDR3. This chain joins TRBV5-4 and TRBJ2-7; 10 bases align to TRBD2. V lost 1 base and J lost 3; bases outside the gene matches: 1. The CDR3 totals 14 residues. The V gene's germline CDR1 is SGHNT and CDR2 YYREEE (reference sequence). Written as DNA, the CDR3 is TGTGCCAGCAGCTTGAAGCGGGAGGGCTACGAGCAGTACTTC. Residues: CASSLKREGYEQYF.

The chain uses TRBV12-3 or TRBV12-4 and TRBJ2-1, with D tentatively TRBD2 (6 bases). The V and J ends lost 5 bases and 6 bases respectively, with 11 bases between them. The CDR3 contains 13 residues. This chain's CDR3 is CASSRGWVNEQFF. For the CDR3, the DNA is TGTGCCAGCAGTCGGGGGTGGGTCAATGAGCAGTTCTTC.

This clone has only a few counts. This chain joins TRBV6-5 and TRBJ2-7; 8 positions match TRBD2. The J segment lost 0 bases and the V segment lost 8 bases, leaving 6 bases of the junction unmatched. The CDR3 loop spans 14 amino acids. The germline CDR1 and CDR2 sequences are MNHEY and SVGAGI. CDR3 sequence: CASEDRGGSYEQYF. In DNA, the CDR3 is TGTGCCAGCGAAGATCGGGGGGGCTCCTACGAGCAGTACTTC.

The V and J genes are TRBV28 and TRBJ2-1; TRBD2 matches 10 bases. The CDR3 contains 11 residues. In germline, CDR1 is MDHEN, CDR2 SYDVKM. As DNA, the CDR3 is TGTACTAGCGGGATTAGGGATGAGCAGTTCTTC. It encodes CTSGIRDEQFF.

V usage is TRBV6-1 and J usage is TRBJ1-4, with TRBD1 as a possible D gene (5 bases). Germline V gives CDR1 MNHNS, CDR2 SASEGT. This CDR3 region has 13 residues. Deletions cut 2 bases from V and 6 bases from J, with 7 bases between. The CDR3 nucleotides are TGTGCCAGCAGTGAACCAGGGCATGAAAAACTGTTTTTT. Protein sequence: CASSEPGHEKLFF.

The rearrangement uses TRBV7-9 and TRBJ1-3; D is perhaps TRBD1 (6 bases). V was trimmed by 1 base and J by 0 bases, leaving 7 bases between them. The CDR3 runs 15 residues. CDR1 is SEHNR and CDR2 is FQNEAQ in the germline V gene (reference sequence). The CDR3 nucleotides read TGTGCCAGCAGCTTAGGGGGGCACTCTGGAAACACCATATATTTT. It is translated as CASSLGGHSGNTIYF.

J is TRBJ1-2 and V is TRBV27; TRBD1 matches at 7 bases. CDR1 and CDR2 from the germline V gene are MNHEY and SMNVEV (reference sequence). The V gene end was trimmed by 0 bases and the J gene end by 1 base; junction bases not matched to a gene: 8. The CDR3 contains 17 residues. In DNA, the CDR3 is TGTGCCAGCAGTTTATCGGCAGGGGGGAGAAGTAACTATGGCTACACCTTC. This sequence encodes CASSLSAGGRSNYGYTF.

DNA for the CDR3: TGTGCCAGTAGACAGGGAGACACCATATATTTT. This gives the protein CASRQGDTIYF. The chain couples TRBV19 to TRBJ1-3; a possible D gene is TRBD1 (6 bases). This CDR3 contains 11 residues. V was cut by 6 bases and J by 8 bases, with 8 bases left in between. CDR1 is LNHDA and CDR2 is SQIVND in the germline V gene (reference sequence).

The V gene is TRBV28, the J gene TRBJ2-7; 8 bases match TRBD2. In germline, CDR1 is MDHEN, CDR2 SYDVKM. The CDR3 has 19 residues. Trimming at V came to 11 bases and at J to 0 bases, leaving 24 bases not matched to a gene. In nucleotides, the CDR3 is TGTGCCCCCAAACGGGGGGGGGCTGGTTCCTTACTCCGCTCCTACGAGCAGTACTTC. Translating it yields CAPKRGGAGSLLRSYEQYF. The whole variable domain, remainder taken from reference TRBV28 and TRBJ2-7, is DVKVTQSSRYLVKRTGEKVFLECVQDMDHENMFWYRQDPGLGLRLIYFSYDVKMKEKGDIPEGYSVSREKKERFSLILESASTNQTSMYLCAPKRGGAGSLLRSYEQYFGPGTRLTVT.

The CDR3 DNA reads TGTGCCAGTAGTACCGAACAGGGAGCTAACTATGGCTACACCTTC. It translates to CASSTEQGANYGYTF. V and J are TRBV19 and TRBJ1-2, with D perhaps TRBD1 (6 bases). Trimming pared 4 bases from V and 0 bases from J, leaving 12 bases between. The CDR3 length is 15 residues. The germline V gene encodes CDR1 LNHDA and CDR2 SQIVND (reference sequence).

This clone came up a few times. The V and J genes are TRBV7-8 and TRBJ2-1; 8 bases line up with TRBD2. V shed 1 base and J 6 bases; nucleotides not matched to a gene: 11. The CDR3 runs to 17 residues. Germline CDR1 is SGHVS and CDR2 is FQNEAQ. Here the CDR3 DNA reads TGTGCCAGCAGCTTAGGGGGTGGCGGGAGGTTTCCCAATGAGCAGTTCTTC. Amino acids: CASSLGGGGRFPNEQFF.

CDR3 sequence reads: CASSQTSGRDETQYF. In DNA form, the CDR3 reads TGTGCCAGCAGCCAGACTAGCGGGAGGGATGAGACCCAGTACTTC. This chain joins TRBV4-2 and TRBJ2-5; the match to TRBD2 covers 14 bases. This CDR3 has 15 amino acids. Germline loops: CDR1 LGHNA, CDR2 YNFKEQ. The junction had 2 bases not matched to a gene; V was cut back by 3 bases and J by 5 bases.

This chain connects TRBV18 to TRBJ2-7, with D possibly being TRBD2 (5 bases). V was shortened by 3 bases and J by 0 bases, with 18 bases between the two germline ends. The CDR3 contains 17 residues. The V gene's germline CDR1 is KGHSH and CDR2 LQKENI. The CDR3 loop reads CASSPIGSSGNSYEQYF. The CDR3 DNA reads as TGTGCCAGCTCACCGATAGGTTCCAGCGGAAACTCCTACGAGCAGTACTTC.

The chain employs TRBV7-9 and TRBJ2-3; the match to TRBD1 covers 11 bases. The CDR3 is 15 amino acids. The germline V gene has CDR1 SEHNR and CDR2 FQNEAQ (reference sequence). The V and J ends lost 4 bases and 3 bases, in that order; junction bases with no gene match: 3. CDR3 protein: CASSSRDRGTDTQYF. CDR3 in DNA: TGTGCCAGCAGCTCAAGGGACAGGGGGACAGATACGCAGTATTTT.

This sequence joins TRBV24-1 and TRBJ2-7, with TRBD1 identical over 9 bases. V was pared by 6 bases and J by 0 bases, with 11 bases of the junction left unmatched. The germline gives CDR1 KGHDR, CDR2 SFDVKD. The CDR3 covers 17 residues. Written as DNA, the CDR3 is TGTGCCACCAGTCACAGACAGGGGGGCCGAGGCTCCTACGAGCAGTACTTC. Its translation is CATSHRQGGRGSYEQYF.

Here the CDR3 DNA reads TGTGCCAGCAGCTTAGAGGGAGTGGTCCAAGGCCAGGGCTACACCTTC. Protein sequence: CASSLEGVVQGQGYTF. The chain uses TRBV7-2 and TRBJ1-2; D is unresolved. This CDR3 has 16 amino acids. The V gene's germline CDR1 is SGHTA and CDR2 FQGNSA. V was cut by 1 base and J by 8 bases, with 20 bases left in between.

The V gene is TRBV7-2, the J gene TRBJ2-2; 13 positions match TRBD2. CDR1 is SGHTA, CDR2 FQGNSA, per germline. The CDR3 covers 15 residues. V was clipped by 5 bases and J by 6 bases; unmatched bases: 3. The CDR3: CASSQLAGGAGELFF. The CDR3 DNA reads as TGTGCCAGCAGCCAACTAGCGGGAGGGGCCGGGGAGCTGTTTTTT.

The J gene is TRBJ1-1, the V gene TRBV18, with TRBD1 matching over 11 bases. CDR3 size: 19 residues. The germline CDR1 and CDR2 sequences are KGHSH and LQKENI. V was pared by 6 bases and J by 0 bases, with 15 bases of the junction left unmatched. CDR3 region: CASSHGPGQGGSMNTEAFF. DNA of the CDR3: TGTGCCAGCTCTCATGGCCCGGGACAGGGGGGATCTATGAACACTGAAGCTTTCTTT.

The rearrangement links TRBV3-1 (or the pseudogene TRBV3-2) to TRBJ2-1; 8 bases align to TRBD2. Trimming cost V 4 bases and J 5 bases; bases outside gene matches: 4. The CDR3 has 14 amino acids. Germline V gene lookup returns CDR1 LGHDT and CDR2 YNNKEL (reference sequence). CDR3 sequence: CASSLGLEHNEQFF. CDR3 in DNA: TGTGCCAGCAGCCTGGGACTAGAGCACAATGAGCAGTTCTTC.

The chain carries TRBV29-1 and TRBJ1-1, with TRBD1 as a possible D gene (6 bases). The CDR3 is 13 amino acids. V lost 8 bases, J lost 1 base, and 14 bases lay in between. Per the germline V gene, CDR1 is SQVTM and CDR2 is ANQGSEA. The CDR3 bases are TGCAGCTATAATAGGGGGTCGAACACTGAAGCTTTCTTT. This encodes CSYNRGSNTEAFF.

The chain combines TRBV6-5 with TRBJ1-4; 7 nucleotides line up with TRBD1. After removal of 6 bases from V and 5 bases from J, the junction contained 9 bases not matched to a gene. This CDR3 is 15 amino acids long. Germline CDR1 is MNHEY and CDR2 is SVGAGI. The CDR3: CASRATGTDNEKLFF. DNA for the CDR3: TGTGCCAGCAGAGCCACCGGGACAGACAATGAAAAACTGTTTTTT.

The genes are TRBV7-3 and TRBJ2-2; weak D call: TRBD1 (5 bases). The CDR3 is made up of 14 amino acids. V shed 4 bases and J shed 1 base, with 7 bases lying between them. CDR1 SGHTA and CDR2 FQGTGA come from the germline V gene. This CDR3 is CASSWGRNTGELFF. The CDR3 DNA follows: TGTGCCAGCAGCTGGGGCAGGAACACCGGGGAGCTGTTTTTT.

This sequence joins TRBV6-5 and TRBJ2-1, with TRBD1 as a possible D gene (5 bases). This CDR3 has 14 residues. V shed 6 bases and J shed 7 bases, with 16 bases lying between them. Germline V gives CDR1 MNHEY, CDR2 SVGAGI. This chain's CDR3 is CASRDKGTLNEQFF. The CDR3 nucleotides read TGTGCCAGCAGGGACAAGGGCACTTTAAATGAGCAGTTCTTC.

This chain connects TRBV6-2 or TRBV6-3 to TRBJ1-2; no definite D call. CDR1 and CDR2 from the germline V gene are MNHEY and SVGEGT. The CDR3 extends over 11 amino acids. V was pared by 1 base and J by 8 bases, with 5 bases between. CDR3 nucleotide sequence: TGTGCCAGCAGTTACTTCGGGGGCTACACCTTC. Its translation: CASSYFGGYTF.

The DNA for the CDR3 is TGTGCCAGTAGTCCCCTTTTAGGACGGCTAGCGGGAGGGCCCTGGAGCACAGATACGCAGTATTTT. Its translation is CASSPLLGRLAGGPWSTDTQYF. The chain has TRBV19 and TRBJ2-3; 12 bases map to TRBD2. V shed 5 bases and J 0 bases; nucleotides not matched to a gene: 21. Germline lookup yields CDR1 LNHDA and CDR2 SQIVND (reference sequence). The CDR3 is 22 residues long.

The rearrangement links TRBV6-1 to TRBJ1-6, with D possibly matching TRBD1 (6 bases). V gave up 3 bases and J gave up 5 bases, with 11 bases separating them. The CDR3 loop spans 15 amino acids. Germline-derived CDR1 and CDR2 are MNHNS and SASEGT. This CDR3 is CASSDTDRNNSPLHF. CDR3 in DNA: TGTGCCAGCAGTGATACGGACAGAAATAATTCACCCCTCCACTTT.

The rearrangement links TRBV27 to TRBJ1-4; tentatively, D is TRBD1 (5 bases). The CDR3 is 11 residues long. The V gene's germline CDR1 is MNHEY and CDR2 SMNVEV (reference sequence). V was cut by 4 bases and J by 8 bases, with 5 bases left in between. The CDR3 sequence: CASSWGEKLFF. Here the CDR3 DNA reads TGTGCCAGCAGTTGGGGCGAAAAACTGTTTTTT.

V is TRBV7-3 and J is TRBJ2-7; 12 bases fit TRBD1. The V segment lost 2 bases and the J segment 5 bases; nucleotides outside the gene matches: 7. The length of the CDR3 is 16 residues. Germline CDR1 is SGHTA and CDR2 is FQGTGA. The CDR3 coding sequence is TGTGCCAGCAGCTTAGACGGGACAGGGGGCCAGGACGAGCAGTACTTC. Protein: CASSLDGTGGQDEQYF.